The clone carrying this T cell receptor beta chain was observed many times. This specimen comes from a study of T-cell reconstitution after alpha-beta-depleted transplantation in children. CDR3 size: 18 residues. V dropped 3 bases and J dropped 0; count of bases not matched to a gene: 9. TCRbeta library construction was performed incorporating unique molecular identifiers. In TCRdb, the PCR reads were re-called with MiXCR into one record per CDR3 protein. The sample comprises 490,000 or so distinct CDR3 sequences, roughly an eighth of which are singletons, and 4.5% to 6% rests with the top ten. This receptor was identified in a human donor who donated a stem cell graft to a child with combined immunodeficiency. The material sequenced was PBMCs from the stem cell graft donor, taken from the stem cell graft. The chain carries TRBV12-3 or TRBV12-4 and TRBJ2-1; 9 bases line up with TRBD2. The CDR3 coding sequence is TGTGCCAGCAGTTTTTGGGTCCTGCGGGGGGGCTCCTACAATGAGCAGTTCTTC. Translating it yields CASSFWVLRGGSYNEQFF.